What follows describes a single T cell receptor (beta chain). Measured with immunoSEQ multiplex PCR; TCRdb has only the in-frame clones, and not every one. The sample shows approximately 40,000 clones, over 85% of them seen only once. These data belong to a study of human thymus T cells. This clonotype was obtained from a boy under two years old with a congenital heart defect but otherwise immunologically healthy. Sequenced: blood.

CDR3 protein: CASSLKGRPQHF. CDR3 coding DNA: TGTGCCAGCAGTTTAAAGGGTCGGCCCCAGCATTTT. This chain links TRBV28 with TRBJ1-5; D remains unclear. This CDR3 is built from 12 residues. Deletions cut 2 bases from V and 9 bases from J, with 8 bases between. In germline, CDR1 is MDHEN, CDR2 SYDVKM.